The 9 T cell receptor beta chains reported below all come from one sample, sequenced in a study of blood T cell dynamics during melanoma immunotherapy (TCRdb year 2020). Libraries were built with the immunoSEQ multiplex PCR assay. TCRdb obtained this table from immuneACCESS and retained in-frame rearrangements with V and J assigned. These tables miss some clones; where compared with another copy, unresolved V genes account for less than half of the shortfall, and the remainder is unexplained. In this sample the table shows roughly 12,000 clones, approximately 90% of which occur a single time. The ten largest clones capture roughly 7% of the sample. The sample's time point, from its label and the paper: week 3, after first cycle of checkpoint inhibitor. The starting material was blood, obtained from a patient treated with checkpoint blockade. These receptors came from a human donor with melanoma.

J is TRBJ2-5 and V is TRBV19, with TRBD2 identical over 7 bases. Germline loops: CDR1 LNHDA, CDR2 SQIVND (reference sequence). J gave up 5 bases and V 1 base, and 7 bases lay outside the gene matches. The CDR3 sequence is 15 residues long. The CDR3 spells CASSIGPSGPETQYF. The CDR3 DNA reads as TGTGCCAGTAGTATAGGGCCTAGCGGACCGGAGACCCAGTACTTC.

The chain combines TRBV7-2 with TRBJ2-5; 13 bases are a match to TRBD2. Trimming cost V 0 bases and J 5 bases; bases outside gene matches: 9. Looked up from germline, CDR1 is SGHTA and CDR2 is FQGNSA. The CDR3 totals 18 residues. The chain's CDR3 is CASSLAPGLAGTGETQYF. CDR3 sequence (DNA): TGTGCCAGCAGCTTAGCCCCGGGACTAGCGGGGACTGGGGAGACCCAGTACTTC.

The CDR3 loop is CASSYLGVPTDTQYF. The CDR3 DNA reads as TGTGCCAGCAGTTACCTGGGGGTCCCCACAGATACGCAGTATTTT. The gene calls are TRBV6-5 and TRBJ2-3; D is possibly TRBD1 or TRBD2 (5 bases each). Germline-derived CDR1 and CDR2 are MNHEY and SVGAGI. This CDR3 contains 15 residues. Trimming cost V 2 bases and J 2 bases, with 11 bases left between them.

The V call is TRBV7-9, the J call TRBJ2-7; 14 bases agree with TRBD2. CDR3 length equals 16 residues. V lost 4 bases, J lost 5 bases, and 7 bases stayed unmatched. Germline CDR1 and CDR2: SEHNR and FQNEAQ (reference sequence). Here the CDR3 DNA reads TGTGCCAGCAGCTCCAAGACTAGCGGGGGGGGCCACGAGCAGTACTTC. Amino acids: CASSSKTSGGGHEQYF.

This rearrangement joins TRBV19 to TRBJ2-1; D unresolved. CDR1 LNHDA and CDR2 SQIVND come from the germline V gene (reference sequence). The length of the CDR3 is 16 residues. The V and J ends lost 1 base and 6 bases respectively, with 16 bases between them. CDR3 region: CASSIAAIPISNEQFF. In DNA form, the CDR3 reads TGTGCCAGTAGTATAGCAGCCATCCCCATTAGCAATGAGCAGTTCTTC.

This clone was detected only a few times. J is TRBJ2-7 and V is TRBV7-2; 7 positions agree with TRBD1. Germline lookup yields CDR1 SGHTA and CDR2 FQGNSA. The CDR3 totals 14 residues. V shed 0 bases, J shed 4 bases, and the junction held 3 bases outside the gene matches. For the CDR3, the DNA is TGTGCCAGCAGCTTAGCGGGCAGGGGGTACGAGCAGTACTTC. It specifies CASSLAGRGYEQYF.

This clone was observed a single time. The J gene is TRBJ1-6, the V gene TRBV30; 7 nucleotides line up with TRBD1. The CDR3 covers 14 residues. The trim removed 5 bases at V and 4 bases at J, leaving 5 bases unmatched. Germline V CDR1 and CDR2: GTSNPN, SVGIG (reference sequence). CDR3 DNA: TGTGCCTGGGAACCGGGACAGTATAATTCACCCCTCCACTTT. It is translated as CAWEPGQYNSPLHF.

The count of this clone is one. The V and J genes are TRBV6-1 and TRBJ1-6, with 7 positions matching TRBD1. Trimming at V came to 2 bases and at J to 9 bases, leaving 7 bases not matched to a gene. The length of the CDR3 is 15 residues. Germline CDR1 is MNHNS and CDR2 is SASEGT. The DNA of the CDR3 is TGTGCCAGCAGTGAATATAAGGGGGCAGGTTCACCCCTCCACTTT. Translated, it gives CASSEYKGAGSPLHF.

J is TRBJ1-1 and V is TRBV11-3; no definite D call. The CDR3 length is 13 residues. CDR1 and CDR2 from the germline V gene are SGHNT and YENEEA. V was cut by 1 base and J by 2 bases, with 5 bases left in between. The CDR3 nucleotides read TGTGCCAGCAGCTTAGCGCAAAACACTGAAGCTTTCTTT. It codes for CASSLAQNTEAFF.